A single sample gave rise to the 12 T cell receptor beta chains below, sequenced in a study of T cells in Graves' hyperthyroidism and ophthalmopathy. TCR beta CDR3 regions were amplified from RNA transcripts. The HTBI primer set served for first-round RT-PCR of the TCR CDR3. TCRdb reprocessed the multiplex PCR reads with MiXCR, giving one entry per CDR3 protein. Seen here are 450,000 to 550,000 distinct CDR3 sequences, around 22% observed once, and the top ten hold 11%. The sample was blood. These receptors all come from a woman in her 30s with Graves' ophthalmopathy.

This clonotype was seen at least ten times. The gene calls are TRBV7-2 and TRBJ1-1; maybe TRBD1 (6 bases). CDR3 length: 14 amino acids. V was clipped by 5 bases and J by 5 bases, with 15 bases between them. Germline assignment: CDR1 SGHTA and CDR2 FQGNSA. CDR3 sequence: CASSEQGFGTEAFF. CDR3 nucleotides: TGTGCCAGCAGCGAACAGGGTTTTGGGACTGAAGCTTTCTTT.

This clonotype was counted ten times or more. This sequence joins TRBV28 and TRBJ1-2; D is unresolved. With 3 bases removed from V and 4 bases from J, the gap between germline ends came to 9 bases. Per the germline V gene, CDR1 is MDHEN and CDR2 is SYDVKM. The CDR3 sequence is 13 residues long. CDR3 coding DNA: TGTGCCAGCAGTTTCAGCCCCACCTATGGCTACACCTTC. It translates to CASSFSPTYGYTF.

With regard to this clonotype: A read error may account for a junction end that differs from germline. This chain connects TRBV13 to TRBJ2-7, with D maybe TRBD1 (5 bases). The CDR3 totals 14 residues. The germline gives CDR1 PRHDT, CDR2 FYEKMQ (reference sequence). The CDR3 DNA follows: TGTGCCAGCAGCCTCCGGGTCAGGGTCTACGATCAGTACTTC. Protein product: CASSLRVRVYDQYF.

The chain combines TRBV30 with TRBJ1-3, with D maybe TRBD1 (6 bases). The CDR3 totals 12 residues. The germline V gene encodes CDR1 GTSNPN and CDR2 SVGIG (reference sequence). Trimming removed 4 bases at V and 4 bases at J, with 8 bases between. The CDR3 reads CAWNTGGNTIYF. Here the CDR3 DNA reads TGTGCCTGGAACACAGGGGGAAACACCATATATTTT. Based on the CDR3 plus reference TRBV30 and TRBJ1-3, the full variable domain is SQTIHQWPATLVQPVGSPLSLECTVEGTSNPNLYWYRQAAGRGLQLLFYSVGIGQISSEVPQNLSASRPQDRQFILSSKKLLLSDSGFYLCAWNTGGNTIYFGEGSWLTVV.

This clonotype was recorded many times. The chain carries TRBV9 and TRBJ1-2, with unresolved D. Looked up from germline, CDR1 is SGDLS and CDR2 is YYNGEE. The CDR3 spans 15 residues. V was clipped by 4 bases and J by 8 bases, with 21 bases between them. CDR3 sequence: CASSPRFYGSDGYTF. CDR3 nucleotides: TGTGCCAGCAGCCCTCGGTTCTACGGGTCGGACGGCTACACCTTC.

The rearrangement links TRBV6-5 to TRBJ2-2; D not certain. Germline CDR1 and CDR2: MNHEY and SVGAGI. Deletions cut 1 base from V and 5 bases from J, with 5 bases between. This CDR3 is built from 13 residues. In nucleotides, the CDR3 is TGTGCCAGCAGTTACTTTGGTACCGGGGAGCTGTTTTTT. Translating it yields CASSYFGTGELFF.

At least ten counts were recorded for this clonotype. The rearrangement joins TRBV27 to TRBJ1-1; 7 bases align to TRBD1. After removal of 2 bases from V and 10 bases from J, the junction contained 4 bases not matched to a gene. CDR1 MNHEY and CDR2 SMNVEV come from the germline V gene (reference sequence). The CDR3 is made up of 12 amino acids. CDR3: CASSLRGHGAFF. CDR3 in DNA: TGTGCCAGCAGTTTAAGGGGGCACGGAGCTTTCTTT.

This clonotype came up a few times. The chain employs TRBV4-3 and TRBJ2-2; no reliable D call. The germline V gene has CDR1 LGHNA and CDR2 YSLEER. CDR3 size: 13 residues. Between the trimmed V and J ends, which lost 1 base and 5 bases, there was a span of 5 bases. The DNA of the CDR3 is TGCGCCAGCAGCCAAGCCCAGACCGGGGAGCTGTTTTTT. It specifies CASSQAQTGELFF.

The chain recombines TRBV29-1 with TRBJ2-7; D may correspond to TRBD1 or TRBD2 (6 bases each). Trimming took 2 bases from V and 7 from J, leaving 18 bases between them. The CDR3 consists of 14 residues. Germline V lookup: CDR1 SQVTM, CDR2 ANQGSEA. The chain's CDR3 is CSVERGVRSGEQYF. The DNA for the CDR3 is TGCAGCGTTGAAAGGGGGGTCCGGTCGGGGGAGCAGTACTTC.

The V call is TRBV27, the J call TRBJ2-5, with 7 bases lining up with TRBD2. Germline trimming cut 5 bases from V and 4 bases from J; bases unmatched to any gene: 10. This CDR3 comprises 15 residues. Germline V lookup: CDR1 MNHEY, CDR2 SMNVEV (reference sequence). CDR3 protein: CASSRGAGSGETQYF. The CDR3 bases are TGTGCCAGCAGTAGGGGAGCGGGGTCCGGAGAGACCCAGTACTTC.

The rearrangement links TRBV29-1 to TRBJ1-3, with no clear D. CDR1 SQVTM and CDR2 ANQGSEA come from the germline V gene. This CDR3 comprises 13 residues. Trimming removed 4 bases from V and 0 bases from J, with 7 bases in between. The CDR3 DNA reads as TGCAGCGTTGTCACCTACTCTGGAAACACCATATATTTT. This encodes CSVVTYSGNTIYF.

In its sample, this clonotype was seen many times. The chain employs TRBV5-1 and TRBJ1-1, with no clear D. This CDR3 has 14 amino acids. V gave up 0 bases and J gave up 4 bases, with 10 bases separating them. Germline V gene lookup returns CDR1 SGHRS and CDR2 YFSETQ. CDR3 DNA: TGCGCCAGCAGCTTGGCCAACAGAGCCACTGAAGCTTTCTTT. This gives the protein CASSLANRATEAFF. Supplemented by reference TRBV5-1 and TRBJ1-1, the full variable domain reads KAGVTQTPRYLIKTRGQQVTLSCSPISGHRSVSWYQQTPGQGLQFLFEYFSETQRNKGNFPGRFSGRQFSNSRSEMNVSTLELGDSALYLCASSLANRATEAFFGQGTRLTVV.